This TCR beta chain was identified during a study of cytomegalovirus exposure and HLA in healthy donors. Findings and caveats of the study: A later analysis linked fewer than 20,000 TCR beta sequences to HLA alleles at 0.05 false discovery rate. What a later analysis showed was that several of the most significant clusters appeared linked to common viral pathogens. Reports credit the classifier with highly specific, highly sensitive diagnosis of cytomegalovirus status.

CDR1 is ENHRY and CDR2 is SYGVKD in the germline V gene. Losses at the gene ends were 10 bases for V and 0 bases for J; bases not matched to a gene: 7. The CDR3 covers 14 residues. At sampling all donors were nominally healthy, likely with unrecorded immune exposures. The primer mix had 60 Vbeta and 13 Jbeta primers. The protocol was immunoSEQ multiplex PCR, while the TCRdb copy is restricted to in-frame clones and leaves out a portion. This sample has 100,000 to 130,000 clones, with 77% found just once. Remarks on this clone: Its antigen is undetermined.

This TCR derives from a male donor in good health and CMV-seronegative. The V call is TRBV10-3, the J call TRBJ2-3; TRBD1 matches at 7 bases. Material for sequencing was PBMCs. The CDR3 DNA is TGTGCCACCAGGCCAGGGGGAAGCACAGATACGCAGTATTTT. It encodes CATRPGGSTDTQYF.